The rows below give T cell receptor beta chains drawn from one sample of a study of T cells after posttransplantation cyclophosphamide. Profiling relied on immunoSEQ multiplex PCR, and the TCRdb table lists in-frame clones only, not all of them. Found here are about 21,000 clones, around 98% of them singletons; the top ten hold about 0.13%. Sequencing used naive CD8+ T cells sorted from PBMCs. These receptors were obtained from a middle-aged man in good health, CMV-negative, and a related stem cell transplant donor. Both conserved end residues are part of each CDR3. Fields, in order: clone size, V gene, CDR3 length, D gene, J gene, CDR3 DNA, CDR3 protein. The D gene is left open where the match is weak. Expanded clones are given a class, and other clones once, few, many or no size at all.

abundance: .; v_gene: TRBV25-1; len: 16; d_gene: .; j_gene: TRBJ2-5; CDR3nt: TGTGCCAGCAGTGAATCGGGACTGGCGAGGGGAGAGACCCAGTACTTC; CDR3aa: CASSESGLARGETQYF
abundance: .; v_gene: TRBV7-8; len: 18; d_gene: TRBD2; j_gene: TRBJ2-1; CDR3nt: TGTGCCAGCAGCTTAGAGGCATCGTCTAGCGGGTGGCTAGATGAGCAGTTCTTC; CDR3aa: CASSLEASSSGWLDEQFF
abundance: .; v_gene: TRBV19; len: 15; d_gene: TRBD1; j_gene: TRBJ2-7; CDR3nt: TGTGCCAGTAGTATAGGGGGACAGGGGGAGTACGAGCAGTACTTC; CDR3aa: CASSIGGQGEYEQYF
abundance: .; v_gene: TRBV28; len: 16; d_gene: .; j_gene: TRBJ2-2; CDR3nt: TGTGCCAGCAGTCAGGTCACCACTAGTCGTTCCGGGGAGCTGTTTTTT; CDR3aa: CASSQVTTSRSGELFF
abundance: .; v_gene: TRBV28; len: 14; d_gene: .; j_gene: TRBJ1-1; CDR3nt: TGTGCCAGCAGTTTGGGGGGGATGAACACTGAAGCTTTCTTT; CDR3aa: CASSLGGMNTEAFF
abundance: .; v_gene: TRBV15; len: 15; d_gene: TRBD1; j_gene: TRBJ2-7; CDR3nt: TGTGCCACCAGCAGAGTCGGGACAGGGAAGATCAAGCAGTACTTC; CDR3aa: CATSRVGTGKIKQYF
abundance: few; v_gene: TRBV28; len: 12; d_gene: .; j_gene: TRBJ2-7; CDR3nt: TGTGCCAGCAGTCATTACAGGGACGAGCAGTACTTC; CDR3aa: CASSHYRDEQYF
abundance: .; v_gene: TRBV28; len: 15; d_gene: TRBD2; j_gene: TRBJ2-1; CDR3nt: TGTGCCAGCAGTTTACGACTAGCGGCCTACAATGAGCAGTTCTTC; CDR3aa: CASSLRLAAYNEQFF
abundance: .; v_gene: TRBV10-3; len: 13; d_gene: .; j_gene: TRBJ2-1; CDR3nt: TGTGCCATCAGTGATAACTACTTCGATGAGCAGTTCTTC; CDR3aa: CAISDNYFDEQFF
abundance: .; v_gene: TRBV7-3; len: 15; d_gene: TRBD2; j_gene: TRBJ2-3; CDR3nt: TGTGCCAGCAGCTTAACCATTTGGGGGGGGGATACGCAGTATTTT; CDR3aa: CASSLTIWGGDTQYF
abundance: once; v_gene: TRBV6-5; len: 14; d_gene: TRBD1; j_gene: TRBJ2-5; CDR3nt: TGTGCCAGCAGTCGGACAGGGGGACGGGAGACCCAGTACTTC; CDR3aa: CASSRTGGRETQYF
abundance: .; v_gene: TRBV28; len: 10; d_gene: .; j_gene: TRBJ2-1; CDR3nt: TGTGCCAGCGGGAGCGATGAGCAGTTCTTC; CDR3aa: CASGSDEQFF
abundance: .; v_gene: TRBV5-1; len: 16; d_gene: TRBD2; j_gene: TRBJ2-3; CDR3nt: TGCGCCAGCAGCTTGCGCGGGAGGGCCTCTACAGATACGCAGTATTTT; CDR3aa: CASSLRGRASTDTQYF
abundance: once; v_gene: TRBV4-3; len: 15; d_gene: .; j_gene: TRBJ2-1; CDR3nt: TGCGCCAGCAGCCAAGGGAGCGACTCCTACAATGAGCAGTTCTTC; CDR3aa: CASSQGSDSYNEQFF
abundance: .; v_gene: TRBV19; len: 13; d_gene: .; j_gene: TRBJ2-7; CDR3nt: TGTGCCAGTAGTAGGCAGGGGAATAGCGAGCAGTACTTC; CDR3aa: CASSRQGNSEQYF
abundance: .; v_gene: TRBV7-8; len: 15; d_gene: TRBD1; j_gene: TRBJ2-7; CDR3nt: TGTGCCAGCAGCAGCAGGGGGCGTCGCAACAGCGAGCAGTACTTC; CDR3aa: CASSSRGRRNSEQYF
abundance: .; v_gene: TRBV5-6; len: 17; d_gene: TRBD2; j_gene: TRBJ2-3; CDR3nt: TGTGCCAGCAGCTTGGGAACTAGCGGGTTTAACACAGATACGCAGTATTTT; CDR3aa: CASSLGTSGFNTDTQYF
abundance: .; v_gene: TRBV13; len: 21; d_gene: TRBD2; j_gene: TRBJ2-1; CDR3nt: TGTGCCAGCAGCTCCTTAAAGAAAGCGGGAGGCTCCGGTCCTGATTGGGGTGAGCAGTTCTTC; CDR3aa: CASSSLKKAGGSGPDWGEQFF
abundance: .; v_gene: TRBV27; len: 15; d_gene: .; j_gene: TRBJ2-3; CDR3nt: TGTGCCAGCAGTTTTATTGGGCAGAGCACAGATACGCAGTATTTT; CDR3aa: CASSFIGQSTDTQYF
abundance: .; v_gene: TRBV2; len: 11; d_gene: .; j_gene: TRBJ2-3; CDR3nt: TGTGCCAGCAGTGACGCAGATACGCAGTATTTT; CDR3aa: CASSDADTQYF
abundance: .; v_gene: TRBV6-5; len: 14; d_gene: TRBD1; j_gene: TRBJ1-1; CDR3nt: TGTGCCAGCACCAAACAGGGGGGGGACACTGAAGCTTTCTTT; CDR3aa: CASTKQGGDTEAFF
abundance: .; v_gene: TRBV27; len: 16; d_gene: TRBD2; j_gene: TRBJ2-1; CDR3nt: TGTGCCAGCAGTTCGCACGAGCGGGAGCTTAACAATGAGCAGTTCTTC; CDR3aa: CASSSHERELNNEQFF
abundance: .; v_gene: TRBV15; len: 16; d_gene: TRBD2; j_gene: TRBJ2-2; CDR3nt: TGTGCCACCAGCAGGGGGACTAGCACGAACACCGGGGAGCTGTTTTTT; CDR3aa: CATSRGTSTNTGELFF
abundance: .; v_gene: TRBV28; len: 12; d_gene: .; j_gene: TRBJ1-2; CDR3nt: TGTGCCAGCAGTAACCCGGGGTATGGCTACACCTTC; CDR3aa: CASSNPGYGYTF
abundance: .; v_gene: TRBV7-9; len: 12; d_gene: .; j_gene: TRBJ2-2; CDR3nt: TGTGCCAGCAGCTTATCCGGGTGGGAGCTGTTTTTT; CDR3aa: CASSLSGWELFF
abundance: .; v_gene: TRBV10-2; len: 16; d_gene: TRBD2; j_gene: TRBJ2-3; CDR3nt: TGCGCCAGCAGGGAGCCTAGCGGGAGGGCCATAGATACGCAGTATTTT; CDR3aa: CASREPSGRAIDTQYF
abundance: .; v_gene: TRBV5-5; len: 15; d_gene: .; j_gene: TRBJ1-4; CDR3nt: TGTGCCAGCAGCTCGAGCGCGCGTGGTGGGGAAAAACTGTTTTTT; CDR3aa: CASSSSARGGEKLFF
abundance: .; v_gene: TRBV27; len: 13; d_gene: TRBD1; j_gene: TRBJ2-7; CDR3nt: TGTGCCAGCAGTTGGACAGGGGGGCACGAGCAGTACTTC; CDR3aa: CASSWTGGHEQYF
abundance: .; v_gene: TRBV18; len: 14; d_gene: .; j_gene: TRBJ1-1; CDR3nt: TGTGCCAGCTCACCTCCGGGACAGAACACTGAAGCTTTCTTT; CDR3aa: CASSPPGQNTEAFF
abundance: .; v_gene: TRBV10-1; len: 13; d_gene: .; j_gene: TRBJ2-7; CDR3nt: TGCGCCAGCAGCCAGGGGCCCTCCTACGAGCAGTACTTC; CDR3aa: CASSQGPSYEQYF
abundance: .; v_gene: TRBV28; len: 13; d_gene: TRBD2; j_gene: TRBJ2-1; CDR3nt: TGTGCCAGCAGTTTGGGACTAGCGGGTGAGCAGTTCTTC; CDR3aa: CASSLGLAGEQFF
abundance: .; v_gene: TRBV4-1; len: 15; d_gene: TRBD1; j_gene: TRBJ2-7; CDR3nt: TGCGCCAGCAGCCTAACTGGGACAGGGCGCCACGAGCAGTACTTC; CDR3aa: CASSLTGTGRHEQYF
abundance: .; v_gene: TRBV5-1; len: 13; d_gene: .; j_gene: TRBJ2-7; CDR3nt: TGCGCCAGCAGTTTTGGACAAAACTACGAGCAGTACTTC; CDR3aa: CASSFGQNYEQYF
abundance: .; v_gene: TRBV27; len: 14; d_gene: .; j_gene: TRBJ2-7; CDR3nt: TGTGCCAGCAGTTTACGGACGGGCCCAGGGGAGCAGTACTTC; CDR3aa: CASSLRTGPGEQYF
abundance: .; v_gene: TRBV2; len: 16; d_gene: TRBD2; j_gene: TRBJ2-1; CDR3nt: TGTGCCAGCAGTGCCGGGGGGGAAAACGGGAGCGGTGAGCAGTTCTTC; CDR3aa: CASSAGGENGSGEQFF
abundance: .; v_gene: TRBV19; len: 11; d_gene: TRBD1; j_gene: TRBJ1-1; CDR3nt: TGTGCCAGTGCGACAGGGTTTGAAGCTTTCTTT; CDR3aa: CASATGFEAFF
abundance: .; v_gene: TRBV18; len: 16; d_gene: .; j_gene: TRBJ1-2; CDR3nt: TGTGCCAGCTCACCACCGTGGGGGGAGGCTAACTATGGCTACACCTTC; CDR3aa: CASSPPWGEANYGYTF
abundance: .; v_gene: TRBV4-2; len: 11; d_gene: .; j_gene: TRBJ2-7; CDR3nt: TGTGCCAGCAGCCAGGGCCCCGAGCAGTACTTC; CDR3aa: CASSQGPEQYF
abundance: once; v_gene: TRBV4-3; len: 14; d_gene: .; j_gene: TRBJ1-4; CDR3nt: TGCGCCAGCAGCCAAGAGGTACAGGATGAAAAACTGTTTTTT; CDR3aa: CASSQEVQDEKLFF
abundance: .; v_gene: TRBV7-6; len: 15; d_gene: TRBD1; j_gene: TRBJ2-7; CDR3nt: TGTGCCAGCAGCCTCGACAGGGCGAAACCCTACGAGCAGTACTTC; CDR3aa: CASSLDRAKPYEQYF
abundance: .; v_gene: TRBV11-2; len: 11; d_gene: .; j_gene: TRBJ2-1; CDR3nt: TGTGCCAGCAGCAGGGGAGGAGAGCAGTTCTTC; CDR3aa: CASSRGGEQFF
abundance: .; v_gene: TRBV5-1; len: 14; d_gene: TRBD1; j_gene: TRBJ2-3; CDR3nt: TGCGCCAGCAGCTTGGGAGAGGGGGCTGATACGCAGTATTTT; CDR3aa: CASSLGEGADTQYF
abundance: .; v_gene: TRBV13; len: 13; d_gene: TRBD1; j_gene: TRBJ2-7; CDR3nt: TGTGCCAGCAGTTTGGGGACAGGGATCGAGCAGTACTTC; CDR3aa: CASSLGTGIEQYF
abundance: .; v_gene: TRBV11-3; len: 16; d_gene: .; j_gene: TRBJ2-3; CDR3nt: TGTGCCAGCAGCTTAGGCCGGGGGGCAAGCACAGATACGCAGTATTTT; CDR3aa: CASSLGRGASTDTQYF
abundance: .; v_gene: TRBV27; len: 18; d_gene: TRBD1; j_gene: TRBJ1-6; CDR3nt: TGTGCCAGCAGTTTTTTAGGACAGGGTGGTTCCGCTAATTCACCCCTCCACTTT; CDR3aa: CASSFLGQGGSANSPLHF
abundance: once; v_gene: TRBV4-2; len: 15; d_gene: TRBD1; j_gene: TRBJ2-1; CDR3nt: TGTGCCAGCAGCCAAGGGGACAGGGTGGACAATGAGCAGTTCTTC; CDR3aa: CASSQGDRVDNEQFF
abundance: once; v_gene: TRBV5-5; len: 15; d_gene: TRBD2; j_gene: TRBJ2-7; CDR3nt: TGTGCCAGCAGCTTCGGGGACTATCTCTCCTACGAGCAGTACTTC; CDR3aa: CASSFGDYLSYEQYF
abundance: .; v_gene: TRBV7-6; len: 14; d_gene: TRBD2; j_gene: TRBJ2-7; CDR3nt: TGTGCCAGCAGCCAGACTAGCGGGAGCTACGAGCAGTACTTC; CDR3aa: CASSQTSGSYEQYF
abundance: .; v_gene: TRBV29-1; len: 16; d_gene: TRBD2; j_gene: TRBJ2-1; CDR3nt: TGCAGCGTGACTATTTGGACTAGCGGGAAGGGGAATGAGCAGTTCTTC; CDR3aa: CSVTIWTSGKGNEQFF
abundance: once; v_gene: TRBV27; len: 16; d_gene: TRBD2; j_gene: TRBJ2-5; CDR3nt: TGTGCCAGCAGTTTCGATAGCGGGAGGGACAAAACGACCCAGTACTTC; CDR3aa: CASSFDSGRDKTTQYF
abundance: .; v_gene: TRBV5-6; len: 16; d_gene: TRBD2; j_gene: TRBJ2-5; CDR3nt: TGTGCCAGCAGCTTACTGACTAGCGGGAGAACGGAGACCCAGTACTTC; CDR3aa: CASSLLTSGRTETQYF
abundance: .; v_gene: TRBV28; len: 15; d_gene: TRBD1; j_gene: TRBJ2-5; CDR3nt: TGTGCCAGCAGTCCGGGACAGATGACCCAAGAGACCCAGTACTTC; CDR3aa: CASSPGQMTQETQYF
abundance: .; v_gene: TRBV7-9; len: 13; d_gene: .; j_gene: TRBJ1-5; CDR3nt: TGTGCCAGCAGTCAGGCAGGGAATCAGCCCCAGCATTTT; CDR3aa: CASSQAGNQPQHF
abundance: once; v_gene: TRBV12-1; len: 17; d_gene: .; j_gene: TRBJ2-7; CDR3nt: TGTGCCAGCAGCCCAGCTATGATAGCGGGAGTATTTAGCGAGCAGTACTTC; CDR3aa: CASSPAMIAGVFSEQYF
abundance: .; v_gene: TRBV10-3; len: 15; d_gene: TRBD1; j_gene: TRBJ2-1; CDR3nt: TGTGCCATCAGTGGGGGGGACAGGGCTAGCAATGAGCAGTTCTTC; CDR3aa: CAISGGDRASNEQFF
abundance: .; v_gene: TRBV27; len: 15; d_gene: .; j_gene: TRBJ2-7; CDR3nt: TGTGCCAGCCGTCTGGGTAGCCCCCCTTCCTACGAGCAGTACTTC; CDR3aa: CASRLGSPPSYEQYF
abundance: .; v_gene: TRBV11-3; len: 13; d_gene: TRBD1; j_gene: TRBJ2-1; CDR3nt: TGTGCCAGCAGCTCCCGGGACAGGGATGAGCAGTTCTTC; CDR3aa: CASSSRDRDEQFF
abundance: .; v_gene: TRBV28; len: 18; d_gene: .; j_gene: TRBJ1-3; CDR3nt: TGTGCCAGCAGTTCCATAGATTTCGAAGTAGGGGCTGGAAACACCATATATTTT; CDR3aa: CASSSIDFEVGAGNTIYF